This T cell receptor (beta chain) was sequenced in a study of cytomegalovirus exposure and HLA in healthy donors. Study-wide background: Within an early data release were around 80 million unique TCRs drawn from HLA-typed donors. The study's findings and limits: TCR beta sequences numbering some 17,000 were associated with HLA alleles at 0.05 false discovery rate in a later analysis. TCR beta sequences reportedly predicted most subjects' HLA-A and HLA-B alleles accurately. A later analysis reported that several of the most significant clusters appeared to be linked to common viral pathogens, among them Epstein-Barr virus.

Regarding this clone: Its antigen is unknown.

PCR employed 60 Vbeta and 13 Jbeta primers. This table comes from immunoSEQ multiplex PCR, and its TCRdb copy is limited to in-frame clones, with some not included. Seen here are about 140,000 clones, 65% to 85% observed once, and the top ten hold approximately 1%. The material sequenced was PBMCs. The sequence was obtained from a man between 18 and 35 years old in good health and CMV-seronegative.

The CDR3 DNA is TGCGCCAGCAGCCAAGAAGAGGGTCTGAACACTGAAGCTTTCTTT. Translated, it gives CASSQEEGLNTEAFF. V and J are TRBV4-1 and TRBJ1-1; D not certain. Trimming took off 0 bases at V and 0 bases at J, with 8 bases between the two ends. The CDR3 sequence is 15 residues long. CDR1 MGHRA and CDR2 YSYEKL come from the germline V gene.